Shown below are 4 T cell receptor beta chains from a single sample sequenced in a study of T cell responses to AZD1222 COVID-19 vaccine. Profiling relied on immunoSEQ multiplex PCR, and the TCRdb table lists in-frame clones only, not all of them. The sample gives more than 150,000 clones, approximately 92% of which show up once; about 10% is in the top ten. The starting material was peripheral blood, obtained on day 0 of AZD1222 vaccination. The source of these receptors is an adult in good health.

The rearrangement joins TRBV7-2 to TRBJ1-2, with D unclear. Between the trimmed V and J ends, which lost 3 bases and 0 bases, there was a span of 11 bases. The germline CDR1 and CDR2 sequences are SGHTA and FQGNSA. This CDR3 has 15 residues. The CDR3 nucleotides are TGTGCCAGCAGCTTTTGGACGGATGCTAACTATGGCTACACCTTC. Translating gives CASSFWTDANYGYTF. The entire variable domain, with the rest obtained from reference TRBV7-2 and TRBJ1-2, is as follows: GAGVSQSPSNKVTEKGKDVELRCDPISGHTALYWYRQSLGQGLEFLIYFQGNSAPDKSGLPSDRFSAERTGGSVSTLTIQRTQQEDSAVYLCASSFWTDANYGYTFGSGTRLTVV.

The chain has TRBV30 and TRBJ2-7; a weak D match, TRBD1 (5 bases). The V and J ends lost 2 bases and 7 bases respectively, with 12 bases between them. Germline lookup yields CDR1 GTSNPN and CDR2 SVGIG (reference sequence). This CDR3 spans 12 amino acids. The CDR3 DNA is TGTGCCTGGAGTCCAGGGTCAGGGGAGCAGTACTTC. This translates into CAWSPGSGEQYF. The entire variable domain, with the rest obtained from reference TRBV30 and TRBJ2-7, is as follows: SQTIHQWPATLVQPVGSPLSLECTVEGTSNPNLYWYRQAAGRGLQLLFYSVGIGQISSEVPQNLSASRPQDRQFILSSKKLLLSDSGFYLCAWSPGSGEQYFGPGTRLTVT.

The rearrangement links TRBV15 to TRBJ2-7, with D possibly matching TRBD1 (5 bases). CDR3 length equals 14 residues. Germline V CDR1 and CDR2: LNHNV, YYDKDF (reference sequence). The V end lost 1 base, the J end lost 2 bases, and 9 bases lay between the germline ends. The CDR3 reads CATSRGQTPYEQYV. The DNA of the CDR3 is TGTGCCACCAGCAGAGGACAGACTCCCTACGAGCAGTACGTC.

The chain joins TRBV20-1 to TRBJ1-2, with D perhaps TRBD1 (6 bases). From germline, CDR1 is DFQATT and CDR2 SNEGSKA (reference sequence). The CDR3 has 11 residues. V was clipped by 3 bases and J by 6 bases, with 8 bases between them. CDR3 DNA: TGCAGTGCTAGCTCAGGGGATGGCTACACCTTC. Its protein product is CSASSGDGYTF.